Listed here are 5 T cell receptor beta chains from one sample, sequenced in a study of blood T cells in healthy people across ages. A second about 7 to 12 cycle PCR used barcoded and J-beta primers. One entry per CDR3 protein, called by TCRdb with MiXCR from the 5' RACE reads. The data show about 620,000 distinct CDR3 sequences, with roughly half seen just once and roughly 14% held by the top ten. Specimen: blood. The receptors stem from a woman at least 80 years old in good health.

The rearrangement links TRBV7-9 to TRBJ2-7; the D gene is possibly TRBD1 (6 bases). The CDR3 contains 16 residues. Germline V gene data show CDR1 as SEHNR and CDR2 as FQNEAQ (reference sequence). The V end was cut by 7 bases, the J end by 2 bases, with 21 bases between. CDR3 loop: CASIDDQGSLAYEQYF. CDR3 in DNA: TGTGCCAGCATCGATGACCAGGGGTCTCTAGCCTACGAGCAGTACTTC.

This clonotype was counted a single time. Sequence at one end of the junction differs from germline and may be a read error. The genes are TRBV29-1 and TRBJ2-1; the D is unclear. Per the germline V gene, CDR1 is SQVTM and CDR2 is ANQGSEA. The CDR3 totals 11 residues. CDR3 DNA: TGCAGCGTAAGCTCCTACAAGGAGCAGTTCTTC. Its protein is CSVSSYKEQFF.

This clonotype was recorded a few times. The V call is TRBV27, the J call TRBJ1-5; 7 positions agree with TRBD1. V lost 6 bases, J lost 0 bases, and 8 bases stayed unmatched. The length of the CDR3 is 16 residues. Germline V gene lookup returns CDR1 MNHEY and CDR2 SMNVEV (reference sequence). The CDR3 protein is CASSPDRLYSNQPQHF. For the CDR3, the DNA is TGTGCCAGCAGCCCGGACAGGCTGTATAGCAATCAGCCCCAGCATTTT.

Ten or more counts support this clonotype. The genes are TRBV7-8 and TRBJ2-5; 7 bases line up with TRBD1. The V gene end was trimmed by 7 bases and the J gene end by 5 bases; junction bases not matched to a gene: 10. This CDR3 is 14 amino acids long. From germline, CDR1 is SGHVS and CDR2 FQNEAQ. CDR3 protein: CASKTGTVAETQYF. The CDR3 bases are TGTGCCAGCAAAACCGGGACAGTCGCGGAGACCCAGTACTTC.

This clonotype was seen ten or more times. The chain combines TRBV4-2 with TRBJ2-7, with 8 bases that match TRBD1. Germline CDR1 LGHNA, CDR2 YNFKEQ. Trimming at V came to 1 base and at J to 0 bases, leaving 8 bases not matched to a gene. The CDR3 runs 17 residues. CDR3 loop: CASSQVRSGQGSYEQYF. The CDR3 DNA follows: TGTGCCAGCAGCCAAGTAAGGTCTGGACAGGGCTCCTACGAGCAGTACTTC.